This T cell receptor (beta chain) was sequenced during a study of blood T cell repertoires in COVID-19. Original analysis: Cell counts per sample came from amplifying reference gene primers. Generated by immunoSEQ multiplex PCR, the TCRdb table keeps only in-frame clones and is missing some. V and J calls and clone size are those listed in that table; D and trimming were worked out from the DNA. The sample records some 130,000 clones, 90% being singletons. Trimming left V 3 bases short and J 1 base short, with 10 bases between. This CDR3 spans 15 amino acids. CDR1 is WSHSY, CDR2 SAAADI, per germline. Sequenced input: peripheral blood. The sequence was obtained from a middle-aged man with active COVID-19. The chain uses TRBV10-2 and TRBJ1-5; tentatively, D is TRBD1 (5 bases). CDR3 nucleotides: TGCGCCAGCAGTGATTGGCAGGGAAGCAATCAGCCCCAGCATTTT. Protein sequence: CASSDWQGSNQPQHF.